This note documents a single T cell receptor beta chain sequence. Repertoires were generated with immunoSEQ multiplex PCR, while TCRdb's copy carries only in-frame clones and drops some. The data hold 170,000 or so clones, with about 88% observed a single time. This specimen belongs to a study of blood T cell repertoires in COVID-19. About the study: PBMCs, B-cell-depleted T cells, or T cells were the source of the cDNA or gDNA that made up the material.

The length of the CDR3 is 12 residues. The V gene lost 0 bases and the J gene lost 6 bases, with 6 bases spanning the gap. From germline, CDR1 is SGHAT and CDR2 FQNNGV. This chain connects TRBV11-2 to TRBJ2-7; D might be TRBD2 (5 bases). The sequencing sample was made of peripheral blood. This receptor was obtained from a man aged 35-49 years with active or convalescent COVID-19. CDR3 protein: CASSLEGSEQYF. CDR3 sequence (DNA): TGTGCCAGCAGCTTAGAGGGGAGCGAGCAGTACTTC. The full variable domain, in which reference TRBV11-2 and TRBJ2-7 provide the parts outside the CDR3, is EAGVAQSPRYKIIEKRQSVAFWCNPISGHATLYWYQQILGQGPKLLIQFQNNGVVDDSQLPKDRFSAERLKGVDSTLKIQPAKLEDSAVYLCASSLEGSEQYFGPGTRLTVT.